Given below is one T cell receptor (beta chain) in context. The sample is drawn from a study of CD8+ T cells in alopecia areata. RNA, once extracted, was reverse transcribed into cDNA for use as the sequencing template. Produced via immunoSEQ multiplex PCR; TCRdb's table is partial and in-frame only. The sample has some 200,000 clones, more than 45% seen once. The ends were cut back, 6 bases at V and 5 bases at J, with 14 bases in the middle. The CDR3 length is 13 residues. The germline CDR1 and CDR2 sequences are MNHEY and SMNVEV (reference sequence). Treatment in this sample: oral pan-JAK inhibitor, 5-10 mg twice daily.

The chain links TRBV27 to TRBJ2-7; tentatively, D is TRBD2 (6 bases). The specimen was CD4+ T cells sorted from blood, collected at week 4, from a patient treated with tofacitinib. The clonotype originates from a human donor with alopecia areata. The CDR3 nucleotides are TGTGCCAGCAGACCCTCCCCGGGGGACGAGCAGTACTTC. Residues: CASRPSPGDEQYF.